This T cell receptor (beta chain) is from a study of cytomegalovirus exposure and HLA in healthy donors. Study-wide findings and caveats: The dataset shows that most TCR sequences were rare, while some public TCRs occurred in many donors. The study listed roughly 160 cytomegalovirus-associated TCR beta chains. Clusters of TCRs from the first cohort tended to co-occur in the roughly 120 validation repertoires (as a later analysis found).

Produced via immunoSEQ multiplex PCR; TCRdb's table is partial and in-frame only. The data hold about 180,000 clones, with 86% observed a single time. V gave up 0 bases and J gave up 0 bases, with 6 bases separating them. CDR1 is SQVTM, CDR2 ANQGSEA, per germline. This CDR3 comprises 13 residues. The donors were members of the roughly 130-subject validation cohort (separate from the roughly 680-subject first cohort). Concerning this clone itself: What it recognizes is unknown.

Source material: PBMCs. The sequence was collected from a man younger than 35 in good health and CMV-seropositive. The chain carries TRBV29-1 and TRBJ2-7; D remains unclear. CDR3 sequence reads: CSVEDQVSYEQYF. CDR3 nucleotides: TGCAGCGTTGAAGATCAGGTCTCCTACGAGCAGTACTTC.